The sample holds one count of the clone carrying this T cell receptor beta chain. Its antigen is currently unknown. The ends lost 0 bases at V and 8 bases at J; junction bases unmatched: 10. The CDR3 covers 16 residues. The germline V gene has CDR1 SGDLS and CDR2 YYNGEE. The sample is drawn from a study of cytomegalovirus exposure and HLA in healthy donors. Looking at the study overall: In terms of ancestry, the Caucasian-associated cluster contained around 79% of the approximately 400 genotyped donors.

Study outcomes and limitations: CMV serostatus alone was available as immune exposure information. Several of the most significant clusters appeared, in a later analysis, to be linked to common viral pathogens. Within the data, a cluster of highly shared sequence variants was likely a sequencing artifact.

The PCR contained 60 Vbeta and 13 Jbeta primers. TCRdb keeps only in-frame clones here, not all; method: immunoSEQ multiplex PCR. The data show 120,000 to 150,000 clones, roughly four fifths seen once. V is TRBV9 and J is TRBJ2-1; TRBD2 matches at 8 bases. The source is a woman aged 50 to 60 in good health and CMV-seropositive. The sample consisted of PBMCs. The CDR3 DNA sequence: TGTGCCAGCAGCGTAGATCCGGGGGGGCCCTTCCATGAGCAGTTCTTC. Translating it yields CASSVDPGGPFHEQFF.